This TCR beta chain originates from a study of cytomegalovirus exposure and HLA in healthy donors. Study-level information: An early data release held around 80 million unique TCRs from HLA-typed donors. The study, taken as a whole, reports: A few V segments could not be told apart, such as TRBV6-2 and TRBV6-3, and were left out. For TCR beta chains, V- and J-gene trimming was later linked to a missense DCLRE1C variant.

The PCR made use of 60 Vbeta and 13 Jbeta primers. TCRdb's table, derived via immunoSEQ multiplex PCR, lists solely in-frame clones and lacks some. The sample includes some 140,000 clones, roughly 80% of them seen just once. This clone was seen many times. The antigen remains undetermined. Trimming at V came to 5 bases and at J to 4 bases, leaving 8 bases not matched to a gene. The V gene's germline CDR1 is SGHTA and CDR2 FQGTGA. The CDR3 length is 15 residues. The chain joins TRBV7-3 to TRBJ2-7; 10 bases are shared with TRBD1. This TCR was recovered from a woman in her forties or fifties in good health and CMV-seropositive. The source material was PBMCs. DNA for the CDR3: TGTGCCAGCAGCGAAGCCGGGACAGGGGCGTACGAGCAGTACTTC. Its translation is CASSEAGTGAYEQYF.